The 16 T cell receptor beta chains presented below share a single source sample, sequenced in a study of cytotoxic CD8 clonotypes in ibrutinib-treated CLL. Only in-frame clones appear in the TCRdb table, and some are missing; sequencing was by immunoSEQ multiplex PCR. Of more than 10,000 clones in the sample, 79% were seen once. Sequencing was performed on PBMCs, taken at disease progression, from a patient treated with ibrutinib. The receptors originated from a human donor with chronic lymphocytic leukemia.

The chain employs TRBV5-1 and TRBJ2-3; 9 bases match TRBD2. The trim removed 1 base at V and 2 bases at J, leaving 8 bases unmatched. Germline lookup yields CDR1 SGHRS and CDR2 YFSETQ. This CDR3 spans 17 amino acids. CDR3 region: CASSLIGSGGHTDTQYF. In DNA, the CDR3 is TGCGCCAGCAGCTTGATTGGTAGCGGGGGACACACAGATACGCAGTATTTT.

The genes are TRBV15 and TRBJ1-5; TRBD1 aligns across 7 bases. The germline V gene has CDR1 LNHNV and CDR2 YYDKDF (reference sequence). After removal of 0 bases from V and 6 bases from J, the junction contained 5 bases not matched to a gene. The CDR3 contains 15 residues. The CDR3 DNA sequence: TGTGCCACCAGCAGAGATCGGACAGGTCCTCAGCCCCAGCATTTT. Encoded protein: CATSRDRTGPQPQHF.

The rearrangement joins TRBV7-9 to TRBJ2-3; D gene ambiguous. This CDR3 has 15 amino acids. V gave up 5 bases and J gave up 1 base, with 13 bases separating them. The germline V gene has CDR1 SEHNR and CDR2 FQNEAQ (reference sequence). CDR3: CASSPVLGGTDTQYF. In nucleotides, the CDR3 is TGTGCCAGCAGCCCCGTTTTAGGAGGCACAGATACGCAGTATTTT.

Regarding this clone: Germline is not matched at one junction end, which may reflect a read error. The J gene is TRBJ1-1, the V gene TRBV7-7; D gene unclear. CDR3 length equals 13 residues. Germline assignment: CDR1 SSHAT and CDR2 FNYEAQ (reference sequence). The CDR3 DNA is TGTGCTAGCAGCTTAAAAGTTGGAACTGAAGCTTTCTTT. Protein: CASSLKVGTEAFF.

On this clone: Mismatch with germline at one junction end may stem from a read error. This sequence joins TRBV4-1 and TRBJ2-2; 9 bases match TRBD2. The V gene's germline CDR1 is MGHRA and CDR2 YSYEKL. The CDR3 contains 18 residues. The CDR3 loop is CASSAGRREGPAHRGAVF. In DNA form, the CDR3 reads TGCGCCAGCAGCGCTGGGCGGCGGGAGGGTCCCGCACACCGGGGAGCTGTTTTT.

This clone was counted a few times. The rearrangement links TRBV19 to TRBJ1-1, with D unresolved. The CDR3 runs to 13 residues. Germline CDR1 reads LNHDA; CDR2 reads SQIVND (reference sequence). V was trimmed by 5 bases and J by 0 bases, leaving 7 bases between them. DNA of the CDR3: TGTGCCAGTAGTCCAGGTGTGAACACTGAAGCTTTCTTT. Encoded protein: CASSPGVNTEAFF.

The V call is TRBV19, the J call TRBJ1-5; D perhaps matches TRBD1 (5 bases). The V gene lost 7 bases and the J gene lost 1 base, with 14 bases spanning the gap. The CDR3 has 15 amino acids. CDR1 is LNHDA and CDR2 is SQIVND in the germline V gene (reference sequence). CDR3 sequence reads: CASIPGSGSNQPQHF. The CDR3 DNA follows: TGTGCCAGTATCCCAGGGTCGGGAAGCAATCAGCCCCAGCATTTT.

This clone was seen a handful of times. The gene calls are TRBV7-9 and TRBJ1-6; perhaps TRBD1 as D (6 bases). In germline, CDR1 is SEHNR, CDR2 FQNEAQ (reference sequence). CDR3 length: 15 residues. V was shortened by 1 base and J by 7 bases, with 11 bases between the two germline ends. CDR3 loop: CASSLGGGPNSPLHF. CDR3 DNA: TGTGCCAGCAGCTTAGGAGGGGGACCAAATTCACCCCTCCACTTT.

This clone was observed a single time. The CDR3 protein is CASSKGRTRDNEKLFF. CDR3 coding DNA: TGTGCCAGCAGCAAGGGGCGGACGCGGGATAATGAAAAACTGTTTTTT. The chain carries TRBV11-2 and TRBJ1-4, with a tentative D call TRBD1 (5 bases). The CDR3 length is 16 residues. V was clipped by 5 bases and J by 4 bases, with 17 bases between them. CDR1 and CDR2 from the germline V gene are SGHAT and FQNNGV. Based on the CDR3 plus reference TRBV11-2 and TRBJ1-4, the full variable domain is EAGVAQSPRYKIIEKRQSVAFWCNPISGHATLYWYQQILGQGPKLLIQFQNNGVVDDSQLPKDRFSAERLKGVDSTLKIQPAKLEDSAVYLCASSKGRTRDNEKLFFGSGTQLSVL.

The chain is built from TRBV6-5 and TRBJ1-1, with 7 bases fitting TRBD1. The V gene end was trimmed by 2 bases and the J gene end by 5 bases; junction bases not matched to a gene: 11. This CDR3 is 16 amino acids long. From germline, CDR1 is MNHEY and CDR2 SVGAGI. In nucleotides, the CDR3 is TGTGCCAGCAGTTACGAGGGGGCAGGTGTCCGGACTGAAGCTTTCTTT. Protein product: CASSYEGAGVRTEAFF.

The gene calls are TRBV18 and TRBJ1-3; D may be TRBD1 (6 bases). The CDR3 sequence is 15 residues long. V was shortened by 0 bases and J by 2 bases, with 8 bases between the two germline ends. CDR1 is KGHSH and CDR2 is LQKENI in the germline V gene. CDR3: CASSPPGAAGNTIYF. Here the CDR3 DNA reads TGTGCCAGCTCACCACCGGGGGCAGCTGGAAACACCATATATTTT.

This clone has more than one count but fewer than ten. The CDR3 nucleotides read TGTGCCATCAGTGAGTCTAATTTGGCGATTAACTATGGCTACACCTTC. This codes for CAISESNLAINYGYTF. The V call is TRBV10-3, the J call TRBJ1-2; no reliable D call. Germline lookup yields CDR1 ENHRY and CDR2 SYGVKD. Trimming removed 0 bases from V and 1 base from J, with 12 bases in between. This CDR3 contains 16 residues.

This clone was picked up a small number of times. The chain employs TRBV2 and TRBJ1-5; D may be TRBD1 (5 bases). Deletions cut 7 bases from V and 6 bases from J, with 13 bases between. Germline values: CDR1 SNHLY, CDR2 FYNNEI. There are 13 residues in the CDR3. Written as DNA, the CDR3 is TGTGCCAGCACCTTCGGGGGGTTTCAGCCCCAGCATTTT. It codes for CASTFGGFQPQHF.

The chain uses TRBV27 and TRBJ2-7; 9 nucleotides line up with TRBD1. V was clipped by 5 bases and J by 6 bases; unmatched bases: 14. The germline V gene has CDR1 MNHEY and CDR2 SMNVEV (reference sequence). The CDR3 has 16 residues. The CDR3 loop is CASSPFSGTGRAEQYF. As DNA, the CDR3 is TGTGCCAGCAGTCCTTTCTCCGGGACAGGGCGAGCCGAGCAGTACTTC.

The chain carries TRBV2 and TRBJ1-5; D remains unclear. V was cut by 9 bases and J by 7 bases, with 13 bases left in between. From germline, CDR1 is SNHLY and CDR2 FYNNEI. The CDR3 totals 12 residues. The CDR3 region has the DNA TGTGCCAGTCGAAAGGATTCCCAGCCCCAGCATTTT. Its translation: CASRKDSQPQHF. Based on the CDR3 plus reference TRBV2 and TRBJ1-5, the full variable domain is EPEVTQTPSHQVTQMGQEVILRCVPISNHLYFYWYRQILGQKVEFLVSFYNNEISEKSEIFDDQFSVERPDGSNFTLKIRSTKLEDSAMYFCASRKDSQPQHFGDGTRLSIL.

The chain recombines TRBV6-1 with TRBJ2-2; TRBD1 matches 9 bases. The CDR3 consists of 15 residues. Germline loops: CDR1 MNHNS, CDR2 SASEGT. Trimming removed 6 bases from V and 9 bases from J; junction bases left unmatched: 11. In DNA, the CDR3 is TGTGCCAGCAGAGGGGACAGGGTGCCAGGAAGGGAGCTGTTTTTT. Translating it yields CASRGDRVPGRELFF.